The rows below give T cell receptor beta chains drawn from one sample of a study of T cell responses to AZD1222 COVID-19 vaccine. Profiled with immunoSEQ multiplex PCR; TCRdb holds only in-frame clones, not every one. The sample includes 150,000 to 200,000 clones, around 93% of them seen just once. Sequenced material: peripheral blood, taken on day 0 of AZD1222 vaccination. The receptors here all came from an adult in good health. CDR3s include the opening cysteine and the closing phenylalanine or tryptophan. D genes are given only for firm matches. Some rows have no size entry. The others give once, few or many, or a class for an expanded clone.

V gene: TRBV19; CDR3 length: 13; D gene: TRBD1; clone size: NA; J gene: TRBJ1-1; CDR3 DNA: TGTGCCAGTAGTCCTTCGGGACAGCAAGAAGCTTTCTTT; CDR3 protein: CASSPSGQQEAFF
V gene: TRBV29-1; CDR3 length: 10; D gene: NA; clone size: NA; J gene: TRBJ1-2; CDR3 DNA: TGCAGCGTTAGTGGAGGGGGCTACACCTTC; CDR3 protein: CSVSGGGYTF
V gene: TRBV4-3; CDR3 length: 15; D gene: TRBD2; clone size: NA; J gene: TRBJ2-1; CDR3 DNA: TGCGCCAGCAGCCAAGTAACAGCGGGAAACAATGAGCAGTTCTTC; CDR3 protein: CASSQVTAGNNEQFF
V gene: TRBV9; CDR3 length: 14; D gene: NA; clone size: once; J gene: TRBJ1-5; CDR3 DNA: TGTGCCAGCAGCGTAGCAGGGAATAATCAGCCCCAGCATTTT; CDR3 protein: CASSVAGNNQPQHF
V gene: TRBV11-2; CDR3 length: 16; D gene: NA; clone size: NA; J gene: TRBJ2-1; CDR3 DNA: TGTGCCAGCAAGGAACTCATCGGGGGCTCTTACAATGAGCAGTTCTTC; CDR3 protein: CASKELIGGSYNEQFF
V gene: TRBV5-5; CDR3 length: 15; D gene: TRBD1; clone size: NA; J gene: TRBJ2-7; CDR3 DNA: TGTGCCAGCAGCAACCCCCAGGGGGCAACCTACGAGCAGTACTTC; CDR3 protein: CASSNPQGATYEQYF
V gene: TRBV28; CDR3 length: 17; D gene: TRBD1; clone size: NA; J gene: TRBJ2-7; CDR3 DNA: TGTGCCAGCAGTTTAATTGGTCGGGGCAGGGGGCCCTACGAGCAGTACTTC; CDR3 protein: CASSLIGRGRGPYEQYF
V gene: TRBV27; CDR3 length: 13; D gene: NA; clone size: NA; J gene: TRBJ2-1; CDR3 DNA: TGTGCCAGCAGAAACGGACATTACAATGAGCAGTTCTTC; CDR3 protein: CASRNGHYNEQFF
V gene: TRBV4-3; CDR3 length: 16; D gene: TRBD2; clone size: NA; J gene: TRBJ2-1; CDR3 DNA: TGCGCCAGCAGCAAGGACGCACTAGCGGGAGTTGGTGAGCAGTTCTTC; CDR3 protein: CASSKDALAGVGEQFF
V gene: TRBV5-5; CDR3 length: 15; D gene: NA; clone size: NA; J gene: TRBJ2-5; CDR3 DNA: TGTGCCAGCAGCTTGGGCGGGCTACGGAGAGAGACCCAGTACTTC; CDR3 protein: CASSLGGLRRETQYF
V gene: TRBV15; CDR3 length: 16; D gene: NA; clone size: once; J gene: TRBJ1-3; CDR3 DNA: TGTGCCACCAGCAGAGGCGACAGGTTCTCTGGAAACACCATATATTTT; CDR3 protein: CATSRGDRFSGNTIYF
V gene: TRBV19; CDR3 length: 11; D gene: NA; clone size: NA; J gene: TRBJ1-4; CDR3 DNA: TGTGCCAGTAGTTCTAATGAAAAACTGTTTTTT; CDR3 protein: CASSSNEKLFF
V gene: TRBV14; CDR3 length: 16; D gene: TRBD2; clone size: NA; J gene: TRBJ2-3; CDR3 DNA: TGTGCCAGCAGCCAAAAGAGGGGACTATACACAGATACGCAGTATTTT; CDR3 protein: CASSQKRGLYTDTQYF
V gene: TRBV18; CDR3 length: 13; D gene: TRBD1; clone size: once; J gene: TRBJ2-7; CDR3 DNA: TGTGCCAGCTCACCTAAACAGGGGGCCCAGCAGTACTTC; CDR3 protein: CASSPKQGAQQYF
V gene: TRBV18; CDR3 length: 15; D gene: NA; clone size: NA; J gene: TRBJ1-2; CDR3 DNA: TGTGCCAGCTCACTTGACAGGACTGCTAACTATGGCTACACCTTC; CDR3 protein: CASSLDRTANYGYTF
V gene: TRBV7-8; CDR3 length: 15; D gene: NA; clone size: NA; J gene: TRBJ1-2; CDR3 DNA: TGTGCCAGCAGTTTAGTGACAGGAGCTAACTATGGCTACACCTTC; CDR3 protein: CASSLVTGANYGYTF
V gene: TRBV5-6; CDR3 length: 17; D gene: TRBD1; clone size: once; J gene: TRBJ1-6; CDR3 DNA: TGTGCCAGCAGTAAAGATACAGGGGTTAATATTAATTCACCCCTCCACTTT; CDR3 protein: CASSKDTGVNINSPLHF
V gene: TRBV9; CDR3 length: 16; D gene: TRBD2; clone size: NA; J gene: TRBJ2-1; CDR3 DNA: TGTGCCAGCAGCGGGGGCGGGAGCATCTCCTACAATGAGCAGTTCTTC; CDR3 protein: CASSGGGSISYNEQFF
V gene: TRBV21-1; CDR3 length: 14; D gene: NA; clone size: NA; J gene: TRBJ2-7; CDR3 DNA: TGTGCCAGCAGCAAAGATAGCAGGGTCCACGAGCAGTACTTC; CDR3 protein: CASSKDSRVHEQYF
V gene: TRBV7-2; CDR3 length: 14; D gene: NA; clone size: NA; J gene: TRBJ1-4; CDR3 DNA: TGTGCCAGCAGCTTTACGCAGGGTAATGAAAAACTGTTTTTT; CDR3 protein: CASSFTQGNEKLFF
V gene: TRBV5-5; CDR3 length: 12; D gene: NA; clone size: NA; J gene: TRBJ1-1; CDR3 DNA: TGTGCCAGCAGCTTGGCCGCAGGGATGGCTTTCTTT; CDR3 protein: CASSLAAGMAFF
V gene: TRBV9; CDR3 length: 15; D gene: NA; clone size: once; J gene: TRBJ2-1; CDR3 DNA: TGTGCCAGCAGCAGCTTAGCGTTTTCACACAATGAGCAGTTCTTC; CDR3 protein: CASSSLAFSHNEQFF
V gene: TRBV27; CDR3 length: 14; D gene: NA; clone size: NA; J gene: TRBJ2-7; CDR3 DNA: TGTGCCAGCACCAACCCCCGCCAGCCCTACGAGCAGTACTTC; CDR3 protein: CASTNPRQPYEQYF
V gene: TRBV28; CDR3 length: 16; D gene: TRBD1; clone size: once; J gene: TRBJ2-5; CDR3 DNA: TGTGCCAGCAGTTTAGTTAGGGGGCCGTACCAAGAGACCCAGTACTTC; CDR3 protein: CASSLVRGPYQETQYF
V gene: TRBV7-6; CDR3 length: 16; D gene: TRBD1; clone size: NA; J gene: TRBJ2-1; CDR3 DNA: TGTGCCAGCAGCTCCCAAGGACAGGGGGGCTTCAATGAGCAGTTCTTC; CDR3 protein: CASSSQGQGGFNEQFF
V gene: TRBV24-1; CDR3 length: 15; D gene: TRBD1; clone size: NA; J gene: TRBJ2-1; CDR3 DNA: TGTGCCACCAGTGAAACAGGGGGGTCCTACAATGAGCAGTTCTTC; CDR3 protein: CATSETGGSYNEQFF
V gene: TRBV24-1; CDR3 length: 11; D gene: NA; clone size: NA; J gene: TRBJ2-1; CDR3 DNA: TGTGCCACCAGTGATCAAGGGGAGCAGTTCTTC; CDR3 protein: CATSDQGEQFF
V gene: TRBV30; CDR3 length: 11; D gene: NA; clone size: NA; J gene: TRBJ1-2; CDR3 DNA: TGTGCCTGGACCGGGAGGGGAGGCTACACCTTC; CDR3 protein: CAWTGRGGYTF
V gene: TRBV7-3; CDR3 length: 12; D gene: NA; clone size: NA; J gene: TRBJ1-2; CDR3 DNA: TGTGCCAGCAGCTCGACAGGCCATGGCTACACCTTC; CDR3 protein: CASSSTGHGYTF
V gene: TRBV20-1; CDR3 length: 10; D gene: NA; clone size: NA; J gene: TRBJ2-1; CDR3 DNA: TGCAGTGCCGTCTTGGGAGAGCAGTTCTTC; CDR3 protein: CSAVLGEQFF
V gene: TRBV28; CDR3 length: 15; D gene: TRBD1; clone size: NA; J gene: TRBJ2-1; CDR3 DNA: TGTGCCAGCAGTTCAACACAGGGGGCGGTCAATGAGCAGTTCTTC; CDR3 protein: CASSSTQGAVNEQFF
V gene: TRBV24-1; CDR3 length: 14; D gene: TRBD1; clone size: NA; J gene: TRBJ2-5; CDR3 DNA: TGTGCCACCAGTGATGGGGACAGTTCTGAGACCCAGTACTTC; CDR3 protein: CATSDGDSSETQYF
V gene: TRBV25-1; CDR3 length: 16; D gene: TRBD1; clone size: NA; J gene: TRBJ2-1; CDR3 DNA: TGTGCCAGCAGTGAACCAAACAGGGGAACCTACAATGAGCAGTTCTTC; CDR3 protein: CASSEPNRGTYNEQFF
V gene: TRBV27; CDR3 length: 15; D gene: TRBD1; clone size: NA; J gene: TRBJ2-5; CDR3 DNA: TGTGCCAGCAGTGTCCGGGACAGGGTGAGGGAGACCCAGTACTTC; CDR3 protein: CASSVRDRVRETQYF
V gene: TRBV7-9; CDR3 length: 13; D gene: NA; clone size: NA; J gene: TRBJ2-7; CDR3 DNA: TGTGCCAGCAGCTTCAGGGGAATCGACGAGCAGTACTTC; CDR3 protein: CASSFRGIDEQYF
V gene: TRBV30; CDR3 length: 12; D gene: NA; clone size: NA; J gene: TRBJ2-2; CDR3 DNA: TGTGCCTGGATGGGAGATGCCGGGGAGCTGTTTTTT; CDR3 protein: CAWMGDAGELFF
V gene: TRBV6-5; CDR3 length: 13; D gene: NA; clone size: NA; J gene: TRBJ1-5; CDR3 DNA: TGTGCCAGCAGTTACACAGGCGATCAGCCCCAGCATTTT; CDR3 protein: CASSYTGDQPQHF
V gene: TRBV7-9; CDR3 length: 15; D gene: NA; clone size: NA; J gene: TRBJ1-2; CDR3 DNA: TGTGCCAGCAGCTTATTGACCGGACCCAACTATGGCTACACCTTC; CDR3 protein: CASSLLTGPNYGYTF
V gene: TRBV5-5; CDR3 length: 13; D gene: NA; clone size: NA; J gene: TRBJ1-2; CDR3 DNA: TGTGCCAGCAGCTTGGGAGGTAACTATGGCTACACCTTC; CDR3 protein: CASSLGGNYGYTF
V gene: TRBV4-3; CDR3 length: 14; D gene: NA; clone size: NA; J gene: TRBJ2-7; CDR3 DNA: TGCGCCAGCAGCCAATCATTGGGCTCCTACGAGCAGTACTTC; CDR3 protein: CASSQSLGSYEQYF
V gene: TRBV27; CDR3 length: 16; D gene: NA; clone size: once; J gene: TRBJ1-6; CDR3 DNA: TGTGCCAGCAGCCCGAAGGGGGGTTCCCTAAATTCACCCCTCCACTTT; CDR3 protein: CASSPKGGSLNSPLHF
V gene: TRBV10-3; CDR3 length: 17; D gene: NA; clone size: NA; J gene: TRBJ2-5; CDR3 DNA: TGTGCCATCAGTGAGTCGCCTCCGGGACAAGTACAAGAGACCCAGTACTTC; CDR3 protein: CAISESPPGQVQETQYF
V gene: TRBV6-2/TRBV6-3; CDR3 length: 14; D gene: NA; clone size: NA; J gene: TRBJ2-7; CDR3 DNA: TGTGCCAGCAGCCTCAAGCGCGGGCTCGCCGAGCAGTACTTC; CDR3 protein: CASSLKRGLAEQYF
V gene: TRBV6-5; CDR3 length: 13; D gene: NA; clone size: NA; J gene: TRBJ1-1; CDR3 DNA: TGTGCCAGCGCGAATCCGGCTTGGGCTGAAGCTTTCTTT; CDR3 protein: CASANPAWAEAFF
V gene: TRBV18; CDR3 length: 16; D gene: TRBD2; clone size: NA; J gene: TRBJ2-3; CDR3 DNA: TGTGCCAGCTCAGGGTGGAGCGGGAGTAGAACAGATACGCAGTATTTT; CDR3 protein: CASSGWSGSRTDTQYF
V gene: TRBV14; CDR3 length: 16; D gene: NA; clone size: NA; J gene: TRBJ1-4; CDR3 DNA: TGTGCCAGCAGCCAAGCTGGTGGGGGCTTAGGGGAAAAACTGTTTTTT; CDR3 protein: CASSQAGGGLGEKLFF
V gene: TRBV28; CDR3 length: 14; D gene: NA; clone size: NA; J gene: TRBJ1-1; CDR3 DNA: TGTGCCAGCAGCTTTAGGGGCAAGGTCACTGAAGCTTTCTTT; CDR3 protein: CASSFRGKVTEAFF
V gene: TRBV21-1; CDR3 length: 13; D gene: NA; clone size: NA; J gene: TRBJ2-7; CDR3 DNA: TGTGCCAGCAGCAAAAGGGGTGTCGTCGAGCAGTACTTC; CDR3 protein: CASSKRGVVEQYF
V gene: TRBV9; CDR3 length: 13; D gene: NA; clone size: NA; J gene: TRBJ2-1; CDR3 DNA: TGTGCCAGCAGCGTGGGGACAACAAATGAGCAGTTCTTC; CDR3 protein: CASSVGTTNEQFF
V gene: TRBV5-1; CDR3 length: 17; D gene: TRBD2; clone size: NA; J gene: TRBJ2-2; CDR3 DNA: TGCGCCAGCAGCTTGGAGGGGACTAGCGGGATCTCCGGGGAGCTGTTTTTT; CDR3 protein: CASSLEGTSGISGELFF
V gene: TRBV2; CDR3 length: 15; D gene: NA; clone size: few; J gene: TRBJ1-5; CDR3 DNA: TGTGCCAGCAGAGAGTGGGGAGGGGGTGGTCAGCCCCAGCATTTT; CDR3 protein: CASREWGGGGQPQHF
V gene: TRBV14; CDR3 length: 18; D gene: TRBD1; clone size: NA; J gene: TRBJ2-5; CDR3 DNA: TGTGCCAGCAGCCAAGATTTCTCCCGGGACAGGGGACCGGAGACCCAGTACTTC; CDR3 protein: CASSQDFSRDRGPETQYF
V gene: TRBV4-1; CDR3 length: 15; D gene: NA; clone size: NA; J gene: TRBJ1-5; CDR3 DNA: TGCGCCAGCAGCCAAGATCCAAGGGGTCATCAGCCCCAGCATTTT; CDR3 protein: CASSQDPRGHQPQHF
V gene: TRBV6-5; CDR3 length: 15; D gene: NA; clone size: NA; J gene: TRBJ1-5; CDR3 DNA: TGTGCCAGCAGTTACTCGATCCGAAGCAATCAGCCCCAGCATTTT; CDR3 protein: CASSYSIRSNQPQHF
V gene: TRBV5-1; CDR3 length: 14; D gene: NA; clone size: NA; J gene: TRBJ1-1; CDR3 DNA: TGCGCCAGCAGCACCATGACAGCGAACACTGAAGCTTTCTTT; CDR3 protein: CASSTMTANTEAFF
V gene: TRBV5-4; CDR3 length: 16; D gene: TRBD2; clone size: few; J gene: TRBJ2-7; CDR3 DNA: TGTGCCAGCAGCCGTGGACTAGCGGGAGGTAGCAACGAGCAGTACTTC; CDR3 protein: CASSRGLAGGSNEQYF
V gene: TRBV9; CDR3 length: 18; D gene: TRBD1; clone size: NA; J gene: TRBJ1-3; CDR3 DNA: TGTGCCAGCAGCGTAGTGGGGACAGGGGGCGTCTCTGGAAACACCATATATTTT; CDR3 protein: CASSVVGTGGVSGNTIYF
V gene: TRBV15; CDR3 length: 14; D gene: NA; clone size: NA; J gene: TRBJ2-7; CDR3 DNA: TGTGCCACCAGCAGAGTAGGGCGGTCCTACGAGCAGTACTTC; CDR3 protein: CATSRVGRSYEQYF